A single sample gave rise to the 27 T cell receptor beta chains below, sequenced in a study of lung T cells in sarcoidosis with Löfgren's syndrome. MiXCR, applied by TCRdb to the reads, yields one record per CDR3 protein. This sample has tens of thousands of distinct CDR3 sequences, with approximately 21% found just once. The sequenced material came from CD4+ T cells from PBMCs. The source is a human donor with sarcoidosis (Löfgren's syndrome or another form), or a control subject (not recorded which).

This clonotype turned up a few times. This chain joins TRBV19 and TRBJ1-2; D may be TRBD1 (6 bases). Germline CDR1 reads LNHDA; CDR2 reads SQIVND (reference sequence). Between the trimmed V and J ends, which lost 11 bases and 6 bases, there was a span of 22 bases. This CDR3 has 14 amino acids. The CDR3, as DNA: TGTGCCTGCCAGACAGGTTACGCAAGAAATGGCTACACCTTC. The encoded protein is CACQTGYARNGYTF.

The sample holds many counts of this clonotype. The chain links TRBV15 to TRBJ2-1, with a tentative D call TRBD2 (6 bases). CDR1 is LNHNV, CDR2 YYDKDF, per germline (reference sequence). V was shortened by 1 base and J by 3 bases, with 10 bases between the two germline ends. The CDR3 has 15 amino acids. The CDR3 protein is CATSRVGRHYNEQFF. The CDR3 DNA is TGTGCCACCAGCAGAGTGGGGAGGCACTACAATGAGCAGTTCTTC.

The CDR3 loop reads CASSVQSEINTEAFF. CDR3 DNA: TGTGCCAGCAGCGTTCAGTCTGAAATTAACACTGAAGCTTTCTTT. V is TRBV9 and J is TRBJ1-1; D is uncertain. CDR1 is SGDLS, CDR2 YYNGEE, per germline. The CDR3 is 15 residues long. V lost 2 bases, J lost 2 bases, and 13 bases lay in between.

This clonotype was counted at least ten times. The rearrangement joins TRBV28 to TRBJ2-7, with unresolved D. Trimming took 6 bases from V and 1 from J, leaving 7 bases between them. Germline V CDR1 and CDR2: MDHEN, SYDVKM. This CDR3 comprises 12 residues. The CDR3 bases are TGTGCCAGCAGCATACGGTCCTACGAGCAGTACTTC. The encoded protein is CASSIRSYEQYF.

The genes are TRBV5-1 and TRBJ2-3; possible D gene TRBD2, 5 bases. The CDR3 has 14 amino acids. CDR1 is SGHRS, CDR2 YFSETQ, per germline. V lost 0 bases and J 5 bases, leaving 10 bases between the germline ends. CDR3 bases: TGCGCCAGCAGCTTGGAACTAGGCCGAGATACGCAGTATTTT. Residues: CASSLELGRDTQYF.

In this sample, this clonotype turned up many times. This chain joins TRBV28 and TRBJ1-2; a weak D match, TRBD1 (5 bases). The V gene lost 4 bases and the J gene lost 8 bases, with 11 bases spanning the gap. Germline-derived CDR1 and CDR2 are MDHEN and SYDVKM. This CDR3 is built from 12 residues. The DNA for the CDR3 is TGTGCCAGCAGTTCAGGGAGGGGAGGCTACACCTTC. It specifies CASSSGRGGYTF.

With regard to this clonotype: Possible read error: a much larger clone is one base away. This chain connects TRBV5-1 to TRBJ2-5; the D gene is possibly TRBD1 (6 bases). V lost 0 bases to trimming and J lost 0 bases, with 12 bases between them. The CDR3 consists of 16 residues. The germline V gene has CDR1 SGHRS and CDR2 YFSETQ. The CDR3 DNA is TGCGCCAGCAGCTTGGCCGGGACACCAGACCAAGAGACCCAGTACTTC. This sequence encodes CASSLAGTPDQETQYF.

This clonotype has ten or more counts. J is TRBJ2-7 and V is TRBV27; perhaps TRBD2 as D (7 bases). V gave up 10 bases and J gave up 2 bases, with 21 bases separating them. The germline CDR1 and CDR2 sequences are MNHEY and SMNVEV (reference sequence). The CDR3 totals 15 residues. CDR3: CAILRGGKRTYEQYV. The CDR3 nucleotides are TGTGCCATCCTTCGCGGGGGCAAGCGCACCTACGAGCAGTACGTC.

This clonotype was observed a handful of times. V is TRBV7-8 and J is TRBJ2-2; 7 bases are shared with TRBD1. Unmatched junction bases numbered 9, after V lost 7 bases and J lost 4 bases. Germline CDR1 and CDR2: SGHVS and FQNEAQ. The CDR3 extends over 15 amino acids. The chain's CDR3 is CASTHRDSLTGELFF. The CDR3, as DNA: TGTGCCAGCACCCATCGGGACAGCCTCACCGGGGAGCTGTTTTTT. The complete variable domain, with remaining parts taken from reference TRBV7-8 and TRBJ2-2, reads GAGVSQSPRYKVAKRGQDVALRCDPISGHVSLFWYQQALGQGPEFLTYFQNEAQLDKSGLPSDRFFAERPEGSVSTLKIQRTQQEDSAVYLCASTHRDSLTGELFFGEGSRLTVL.

Only one count was recorded for this clonotype. This may arise from a read error, as a much more abundant clone is one base away. V gene TRBV28 combines with J gene TRBJ2-1; the match to TRBD2 covers 12 bases. Looked up from germline, CDR1 is MDHEN and CDR2 is SYDVKM. The CDR3 covers 17 residues. Written as DNA, the CDR3 is TGTGCCAGCACGTGGGCTAGCGGGAGGGGGGTGTACAATGATCAGTTCTTC. Its translation is CASTWASGRGVYNDQFF.

This clonotype showed up many times. This chain joins TRBV28 and TRBJ1-1, with D perhaps matching TRBD1 (5 bases). Germline V CDR1 and CDR2: MDHEN, SYDVKM. This CDR3 region has 13 residues. V was shortened by 2 bases and J by 7 bases, with 11 bases between the two germline ends. Here the CDR3 reads CASSLTDKREAFF. In DNA, the CDR3 is TGTGCCAGCAGTTTAACGGACAAACGTGAAGCTTTCTTT. The full variable domain, in which reference TRBV28 and TRBJ1-1 provide the parts outside the CDR3, is DVKVTQSSRYLVKRTGEKVFLECVQDMDHENMFWYRQDPGLGLRLIYFSYDVKMKEKGDIPEGYSVSREKKERFSLILESASTNQTSMYLCASSLTDKREAFFGQGTRLTVV.

There are many counts of this clonotype. This rearrangement joins TRBV6-1 to TRBJ1-3, with D uncertain. Germline assignment: CDR1 MNHNS and CDR2 SASEGT. The CDR3 is 13 amino acids. Deletions cut 1 base from V and 7 bases from J, with 8 bases between. The chain's CDR3 is CASSEVTWNTIYF. CDR3 nucleotide sequence: TGTGCCAGCAGTGAAGTTACATGGAACACCATATATTTT.

This clonotype was picked up many times. The chain combines TRBV20-1 with TRBJ2-1; TRBD2 agrees at 7 bases. CDR1 is DFQATT and CDR2 is SNEGSKA in the germline V gene (reference sequence). The CDR3 consists of 14 residues. Trimming took 2 bases from V and 2 from J; bases not matched to a gene: 3. The CDR3 sequence is CSARSSGPYNEQFF. Here the CDR3 DNA reads TGCAGTGCTAGATCTAGCGGACCCTACAATGAGCAGTTCTTC.

This clonotype was detected many times. The J gene is TRBJ2-5, the V gene TRBV7-2; D ambiguous. V was pared by 1 base and J by 5 bases, with 5 bases between. This CDR3 has 12 residues. CDR1 and CDR2 (germline): SGHTA, FQGNSA. The CDR3 spells CASSLERETQYF. CDR3 coding DNA: TGTGCCAGCAGCTTAGAACGGGAGACCCAGTACTTC.

As for this clonotype: A much larger clone differs from this one at a single base, so this may be a read error. This sequence joins TRBV6-2 or TRBV6-3 and TRBJ2-1; 7 bases map to TRBD1. With V trimmed by 7 bases and J by 4 bases, 7 bases remained unmatched. Germline loops: CDR1 MNHEY, CDR2 SVGEGT. CDR3 size: 14 residues. The CDR3 loop is CASIDTGVYNEQFF. The CDR3, as DNA: TGTGCCAGCATAGACACAGGGGTTTACAATGAGCAGTTCTTC.

CDR3 sequence (DNA): TGCGCCAGCAGCCCTGGACTAGCGGAGTTCAACACCGGGGAGCTGTTTTTT. As protein: CASSPGLAEFNTGELFF. The chain combines TRBV4-1 with TRBJ2-2, with 10 positions matching TRBD2. The CDR3 is 17 residues long. The junction had 7 bases not matched to a gene; V was cut back by 4 bases and J by 2 bases. Germline V gene data show CDR1 as MGHRA and CDR2 as YSYEKL.

The chain couples TRBV18 to TRBJ1-3; D call uncertain. The germline V and J ends were trimmed by 1 base and 0 bases, with 10 bases remaining between them. CDR1 and CDR2 from the germline V gene are KGHSH and LQKENI. This CDR3 has 16 residues. CDR3 coding DNA: TGTGCCAGCTCACCACGGACGGAGCCCTCTGGAAACACCATATATTTT. Residues: CASSPRTEPSGNTIYF.

This chain uses TRBV10-2 with TRBJ1-1, with D unresolved. CDR1 is WSHSY and CDR2 is SAAADI in the germline V gene. This CDR3 is 15 amino acids long. Trimming shortened V by 3 bases and J by 0 bases, and 11 bases separated the two germline ends. CDR3 sequence reads: CASSDSGKMNTEAFF. In DNA, the CDR3 is TGCGCCAGCAGTGACTCAGGCAAAATGAACACTGAAGCTTTCTTT.

Only a few counts were recorded for this clonotype. Mismatch with germline at one junction end may stem from a read error. The CDR3 loop is CASSFEQSLREQCF. CDR3 DNA: TGTGCCAGCAGCTTTGAGCAGAGTCTTAGGGAGCAGTGCTTC. V and J are TRBV11-1 and TRBJ2-7; a weak D match, TRBD2 (5 bases). CDR3 length: 14 residues. Looked up from germline, CDR1 is SGHAT and CDR2 is FQDESV (reference sequence). The variable domain in full, completed from reference TRBV11-1 and TRBJ2-7, reads EAEVAQSPRYKITEKSQAVAFWCDPISGHATLYWYRQILGQGPELLVQFQDESVVDDSQLPKDRFSAERLKGVDSTLKIQPAELGDSAMYLCASSFEQSLREQCFGPGTRLTVT.

This clonotype was seen repeatedly, ten times or more. The V gene is TRBV18, the J gene TRBJ1-1; D is undetermined. V lost 3 bases, J lost 7 bases, and 15 bases lay in between. The CDR3 loop spans 14 amino acids. In germline, CDR1 is KGHSH, CDR2 LQKENI. The CDR3 DNA follows: TGTGCCAGCTCACCCTCCTTGGAAGCCTATGAAGCTTTCTTT. Translation: CASSPSLEAYEAFF.

This clonotype was seen a few times. The CDR3 coding sequence is TGTGCCAGCAGCCGGGGGACAGGGGATCACACTGAAGCTTTCTTT. This gives the protein CASSRGTGDHTEAFF. This chain uses TRBV3-1 with TRBJ1-1; TRBD1 matches at 10 bases. J was trimmed by 3 bases and V by 4 bases; bases with no gene match: 5. CDR3 length equals 15 residues. Germline V gene lookup returns CDR1 LGHDT and CDR2 YNNKEL (reference sequence).

Details on this clonotype: Being one base from a much bigger clone, this may be a read error. This rearrangement joins TRBV12-3 or TRBV12-4 to TRBJ2-5; D uncertain. The V end was cut by 6 bases, the J end by 7 bases, with 15 bases between. CDR3 length: 13 amino acids. The DNA of the CDR3 is TGTGCCAGCAGCCCCATCGGAAGAGGGACCCAGTACTTC. It yields the protein CASSPIGRGTQYF.

This clonotype has ten or more counts. The chain carries TRBV7-6 and TRBJ2-1, with D tentatively TRBD1 or TRBD2 (6 bases each). Trimming pared 5 bases from V and 2 bases from J, leaving 22 bases between. CDR1 SGHVS and CDR2 FNYEAQ come from the germline V gene. The CDR3 length is 18 residues. The CDR3 nucleotides read TGTGCCAGCAGCCCGGGCAGGGGAACTAGCTTCCCCTACAATGAGCAGTTCTTC. Residues: CASSPGRGTSFPYNEQFF.

With respect to this clonotype: This sequence may be a read error, since a much larger clone differs from it by one base. V is TRBV7-2 and J is TRBJ2-3; a possible D gene is TRBD1 (6 bases). The CDR3 contains 15 residues. Germline V gene data show CDR1 as SGHTA and CDR2 as FQGNSA. In DNA, the CDR3 is TGTGCCAGCAGCTTAAGTGGGGGCCCCACAGATACGCAGAATTTT. Translating gives CASSLSGGPTDTQNF.

This clonotype came up many times. V is TRBV15 and J is TRBJ1-1; D remains ambiguous. The CDR3 length is 14 residues. The V gene lost 3 bases and the J gene lost 7 bases, with 15 bases spanning the gap. Germline V gene sequence: CDR1 LNHNV, CDR2 YYDKDF (reference sequence). For the CDR3, the DNA is TGTGCCACCAGCAGCCGCCTAGAAGCCCTTGAAGCTTTCTTT. Translated: CATSSRLEALEAFF.

This chain uses TRBV11-2 with TRBJ2-3; 10 nucleotides line up with TRBD2. The CDR3 is made up of 18 amino acids. The J segment lost 2 bases and the V segment lost 6 bases, leaving 14 bases of the junction unmatched. The V gene's germline CDR1 is SGHAT and CDR2 FQNNGV. The CDR3 is CASSTGHRLAGDTDTQYF. CDR3 coding DNA: TGTGCCAGCAGTACTGGTCACCGGCTAGCGGGGGACACAGATACGCAGTATTTT.

V usage is TRBV3-1 and J usage is TRBJ1-6; D is perhaps TRBD1 (5 bases). Trimming took off 3 bases at V and 7 bases at J, with 7 bases between the two ends. CDR3 size: 13 residues. Germline V gene sequence: CDR1 LGHDT, CDR2 YNNKEL (reference sequence). As DNA, the CDR3 is TGTGCCAGCAGCCAGGGGGAGAATTCACCCCTCCACTTT. Translation: CASSQGENSPLHF. The full variable domain, rest sourced from reference TRBV3-1 and TRBJ1-6, is DTAVSQTPKYLVTQMGNDKSIKCEQNLGHDTMYWYKQDSKKFLKIMFSYNNKELIINETVPNRFSPKSPDKAHLNLHINSLELGDSAVYFCASSQGENSPLHFGNGTRLTVT.